These 9 T cell receptor beta chains were all obtained from the same sample, sequenced in a study of blood T cell repertoires in COVID-19. Sequencing was performed with immunoSEQ multiplex PCR; in TCRdb, only in-frame clones are kept and a portion is missing. The sample lists 300,000 to 400,000 clones; 80% to 90% were seen once. The specimen was peripheral blood. These receptors were taken from a young woman with COVID-19, enrolled during active disease.

This clone has only one observation. The gene calls are TRBV5-1 and TRBJ1-4; 7 bases are shared with TRBD1. Per the germline V gene, CDR1 is SGHRS and CDR2 is YFSETQ. V gave up 4 bases and J gave up 12 bases; unmatched junction bases: 9. CDR3 size: 13 residues. CDR3 nucleotide sequence: TGCGCCAGCAGCCTAACCGGGACAGCGGAACTGTTTTTT. This translates into CASSLTGTAELFF.

V is TRBV19 and J is TRBJ2-3, with 7 positions matching TRBD2. The V segment lost 8 bases and the J segment 3 bases; nucleotides outside the gene matches: 5. This CDR3 region has 13 residues. CDR1 is LNHDA, CDR2 SQIVND, per germline (reference sequence). CDR3 protein: CASGEGQTDTQYF. In DNA, the CDR3 is TGTGCCAGTGGGGAGGGGCAGACAGATACGCAGTATTTT.

The CDR3 spells CASSLVRVGIGNTEAFF. The CDR3 region has the DNA TGTGCCAGCAGCTTAGTAAGAGTGGGCATCGGGAACACTGAAGCTTTCTTT. The V and J genes are TRBV7-8 and TRBJ1-1; no clear D gene. V was trimmed by 1 base and J by 1 base, leaving 16 bases between them. Germline V gives CDR1 SGHVS, CDR2 FQNEAQ. The CDR3 consists of 17 residues. Complete variable domain (other parts from reference TRBV7-8 and TRBJ1-1): GAGVSQSPRYKVAKRGQDVALRCDPISGHVSLFWYQQALGQGPEFLTYFQNEAQLDKSGLPSDRFFAERPEGSVSTLKIQRTQQEDSAVYLCASSLVRVGIGNTEAFFGQGTRLTVV.

CDR3: CASSQGDPSYNEQFF. In nucleotides, the CDR3 is TGCGCCAGCAGCCAAGGAGATCCCTCCTACAATGAGCAGTTCTTC. V and J are TRBV4-3 and TRBJ2-1; no clear D gene. The CDR3 is 15 residues long. V gave up 1 base and J gave up 0 bases, with 7 bases separating them. Germline V CDR1 and CDR2: LGHNA, YSLEER.

The CDR3 is CASSYRGEQFF. The CDR3 coding sequence is TGTGCCAGCAGTTACCGGGGAGAGCAGTTCTTC. The rearrangement links TRBV6-6 to TRBJ2-1; TRBD2 is a possible D gene (5 bases). This CDR3 region has 11 residues. V was pared by 2 bases and J by 10 bases, with 6 bases between. CDR1 MNHNY and CDR2 SVGAGI come from the germline V gene (reference sequence).

The chain has TRBV5-3 and TRBJ2-7; 8 bases match TRBD2. TRBV5-3 is identified as an open reading frame with a role that is uncertain. V lost 2 bases to trimming and J lost 3 bases; unmatched junction nucleotides: 31. The CDR3 extends over 23 amino acids. CDR3 in DNA: TGTGCCAGAAGCTTCCCATGGAGGCTAGCGGGCCCCAAGGATATACTACCGATCTACGAGCAGTACGTC. The encoded protein is CARSFPWRLAGPKDILPIYEQYV.

This chain connects TRBV11-2 to TRBJ1-2, with no clear D. Trimming took 0 bases from V and 4 from J, leaving 6 bases between them. The CDR3 has 13 amino acids. Germline assignment: CDR1 SGHAT and CDR2 FQNNGV. The CDR3 DNA follows: TGTGCCAGCAGCTTAGATTCCATCTATGGCTACACCTTC. It encodes CASSLDSIYGYTF.

The chain uses TRBV11-2 and TRBJ2-1; 11 nucleotides line up with TRBD1. V lost 4 bases to trimming and J lost 6 bases; unmatched junction nucleotides: 11. In germline, CDR1 is SGHAT, CDR2 FQNNGV. This CDR3 has 17 amino acids. The CDR3 reads CASSSIRDRGFLNEQFF. CDR3 nucleotides: TGTGCCAGCAGCTCCATACGGGACAGGGGGTTTCTCAATGAGCAGTTCTTC.

This clone was seen only once. V usage is TRBV12-5 and J usage is TRBJ2-7; maybe TRBD1 (6 bases). Germline V CDR1 and CDR2: LGHNT, FRNRAP. V dropped 3 bases and J dropped 4 bases, with 10 bases sitting between them. The length of the CDR3 is 13 residues. The CDR3 loop reads CASGFGQGYEQYV. For the CDR3, the DNA is TGTGCTAGTGGTTTCGGTCAGGGGTACGAGCAGTACGTC.